This is a list of T cell receptor beta chains from one sample in a study of spatial heterogeneity in lung cancer. TCRdb processed the 5' RACE reads anew with MiXCR; each CDR3 protein has one entry. The table has tens of thousands of distinct CDR3 sequences, 3.1% seen once. This specimen was normal lung tissue next to the tumor, taken at surgery. The origin of the receptors is a male donor with early-stage non-small cell lung cancer. The CDR3 runs from the conserved cysteine through the conserved F or W. The D gene is left open where the match is weak. Rows give clone size only sometimes, using once, few, many, or a class for an expanded clone.

many	TRBV6-2/TRBV6-3	NA	TRBJ2-7	TGTGCCAGCAGGCGGACAGAAGGTCCCTACGAGCAGTACTTC	CASRRTEGPYEQYF
many	TRBV6-1	NA	TRBJ1-2	TGTGCCAGCGTCGGGTCGGCCTCTAACTATGGCTACACCTTC	CASVGSASNYGYTF
many	TRBV9	TRBD1	TRBJ1-1	TGTGCCAGCAGCCCCCACAGGGGGAGCACTGAAGCTTTCTTT	CASSPHRGSTEAFF
many	TRBV18	NA	TRBJ1-4	TGTGCCAGCTCCACCCAAGGAGGAGAAAAACTGTTTTTT	CASSTQGGEKLFF
NA	TRBV20-1	TRBD2	TRBJ2-1	TGCAGTGCACCTCTAGCGGGGTTTCCTGAGCAGTTCTTC	CSAPLAGFPEQFF
many	TRBV28	NA	TRBJ1-1	TGTGCCAGCCCACCCTCGGGGGAGAACACTGAAGCTTTCTTT	CASPPSGENTEAFF
many	TRBV3-1	TRBD1	TRBJ1-2	TGTGCCAGCAGCCTACGGACAGGGCGGAGCGGCTACACCTTC	CASSLRTGRSGYTF
many	TRBV10-3	NA	TRBJ1-5	TGTGCCATCAGTGAGTCCGTGGGGCAGCCCCAGCATTTT	CAISESVGQPQHF
many	TRBV28	TRBD2	TRBJ2-7	TGTGCCAGCAGTACAAGCGGGACCTACGAGCAGTACTTC	CASSTSGTYEQYF
many	TRBV12-3/TRBV12-4	TRBD1	TRBJ1-5	TGTGCCAGCAGTCGACAGGGCGGCAATCAGCCCCAGCATTTT	CASSRQGGNQPQHF
many	TRBV6-1	NA	TRBJ1-1	TGTGCCAGCAGTCCCCAATGGGTGGACACTGAAGCTTTCTTT	CASSPQWVDTEAFF
few	TRBV30	NA	TRBJ1-1	TGTGCCTGGAGGTGGAATACTGAAGCTTTCTTT	CAWRWNTEAFF
many	TRBV12-3/TRBV12-4	NA	TRBJ2-2	TGTGCCAGCAGGGCACTACCCACCGGGGAGCTGTTTTTT	CASRALPTGELFF
many	TRBV7-9	NA	TRBJ1-2	TGTGCCAGCAGCTTAGTTGGGGATGGCTACACCTTC	CASSLVGDGYTF
many	TRBV10-3	TRBD1	TRBJ2-2	TGTGCCATCAGTAGGACAGGGGGCGGCGGGGAGCTGTTTTTT	CAISRTGGGGELFF
many	TRBV20-1	TRBD2	TRBJ2-7	TGCAGTGCTAGAGATCATCTTAGCGGGAACTACGAGCAGTACTTC	CSARDHLSGNYEQYF
many	TRBV28	NA	TRBJ1-6	TGTGCCAGCAGTTTACCAGCCGGGACGGGGAGGAGGGCCCTCCACTTT	CASSLPAGTGRRALHF
NA	TRBV20-1	NA	TRBJ2-2	TGCAGTGCTCCGACCAACACCGGGGAGCTGTTTTTT	CSAPTNTGELFF
many	TRBV29-1	NA	TRBJ2-7	TGCAGCGCTGGACAGACTCCCCGCCACGAGCAGTACTTC	CSAGQTPRHEQYF
many	TRBV5-6	TRBD1	TRBJ1-2	TGTGCCAGCACCGAGGACAGGGGAGGGTATGGCTACACCTTC	CASTEDRGGYGYTF
NA	TRBV5-1	NA	TRBJ1-2	TGCGCCAGCAGCACGGACAGCCGTTATGGCTACACCTTC	CASSTDSRYGYTF
many	TRBV4-1	TRBD1	TRBJ1-1	TGCGCCAGCAGCCAAATGGACAGGCCCACTGAAGCTTTCTTT	CASSQMDRPTEAFF
many	TRBV6-1	NA	TRBJ2-5	TGTGCCAGCAGTTTCCGGGCCGAAGAGACCCAGTACTTC	CASSFRAEETQYF
many	TRBV20-1	NA	TRBJ1-4	TGCAGAGGACCTGAAAAACTGTTTTTT	CRGPEKLFF